The rows below give T cell receptor beta chains drawn from one sample of a study of cytomegalovirus exposure and HLA in healthy donors. Measured with immunoSEQ multiplex PCR; TCRdb has only the in-frame clones, and not every one. Of 52,000 or so clones in the sample, roughly 73% are singletons; the top ten hold under 3.5%. Input material: PBMCs. These receptors were taken from a middle-aged woman in good health and CMV-seropositive. Both conserved end residues are part of each CDR3. The D gene is left open where the match is weak. The size field is filled for only some rows; it gives once, few, many or a size class.

D gene: NA
V gene: TRBV6-6
CDR3 length: 14
clone size: NA
J gene: TRBJ1-3
CDR3 protein: CASSYSTGLNTIYF
CDR3 DNA: TGTGCCAGCAGTTACTCAACAGGTTTAAACACCATATATTTT

D gene: NA
V gene: TRBV6-5
CDR3 length: 14
clone size: NA
J gene: TRBJ1-6
CDR3 protein: CASSYSDRASPLHF
CDR3 DNA: TGTGCCAGCAGTTACTCGGACAGAGCCTCACCCCTCCACTTT

D gene: NA
V gene: TRBV13
CDR3 length: 15
clone size: NA
J gene: TRBJ2-6
CDR3 protein: CASSLTSPGANVLTF
CDR3 DNA: TGTGCCAGCAGCTTAACGAGCCCTGGGGCCAACGTCCTGACTTTC

D gene: NA
V gene: TRBV7-2
CDR3 length: 15
clone size: NA
J gene: TRBJ1-4
CDR3 protein: CASSPRGGRDEKLFF
CDR3 DNA: TGTGCCAGCAGCCCAAGAGGGGGACGGGACGAAAAACTGTTTTTT

D gene: NA
V gene: TRBV10-2
CDR3 length: 15
clone size: NA
J gene: TRBJ2-1
CDR3 protein: CASSAGESSYNEQFF
CDR3 DNA: TGCGCCAGCAGTGCGGGGGAGAGCTCCTACAATGAGCAGTTCTTC

D gene: NA
V gene: TRBV6-5
CDR3 length: 14
clone size: medium-sized
J gene: TRBJ2-7
CDR3 protein: CASSYGGSGYEQYF
CDR3 DNA: TGTGCCAGCAGTTACGGCGGCAGTGGATACGAGCAGTACTTC

D gene: NA
V gene: TRBV5-1
CDR3 length: 14
clone size: once
J gene: TRBJ1-1
CDR3 protein: CASSREGGNTEAFF
CDR3 DNA: TGCGCCAGCAGTCGGGAGGGCGGGAACACTGAAGCTTTCTTT

D gene: TRBD1
V gene: TRBV19
CDR3 length: 14
clone size: NA
J gene: TRBJ1-2
CDR3 protein: CASSKTGGDYGYTF
CDR3 DNA: TGTGCCAGTAGTAAGACAGGGGGCGACTATGGCTACACCTTC

D gene: NA
V gene: TRBV4-2
CDR3 length: 14
clone size: NA
J gene: TRBJ1-6
CDR3 protein: CASSQAGLNSPLHF
CDR3 DNA: TGTGCCAGCAGCCAAGCGGGGTTGAATTCACCCCTCCACTTT

D gene: NA
V gene: TRBV30
CDR3 length: 15
clone size: few
J gene: TRBJ1-1
CDR3 protein: CAWDLPGHLNTEAFF
CDR3 DNA: TGTGCCTGGGATCTACCGGGACACCTGAACACTGAAGCTTTCTTT